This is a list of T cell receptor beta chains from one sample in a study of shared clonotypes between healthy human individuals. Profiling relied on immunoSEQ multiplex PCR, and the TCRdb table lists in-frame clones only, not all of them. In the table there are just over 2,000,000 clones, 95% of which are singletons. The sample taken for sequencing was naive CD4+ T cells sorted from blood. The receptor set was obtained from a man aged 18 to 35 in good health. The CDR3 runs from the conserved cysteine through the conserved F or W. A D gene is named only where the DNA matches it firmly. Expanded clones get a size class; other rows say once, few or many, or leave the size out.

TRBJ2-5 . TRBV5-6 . TGTGCCAGCAGCTTGATCCGTAAGGCGATCCAAGAGACCCAGTACTTC CASSLIRKAIQETQYF
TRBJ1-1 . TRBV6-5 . TGTGCCAGCAGTCGTCGACAGGACACTGAAGCTTTCTTT CASSRRQDTEAFF
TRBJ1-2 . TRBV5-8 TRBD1 TGTGCCAGCAGCTGGGACAGCTTTGGCTACACCTTC CASSWDSFGYTF
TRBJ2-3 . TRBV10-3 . TGTGCCATCAGTGACCGGGGGAGCGCAGATACGCAGTATTTT CAISDRGSADTQYF
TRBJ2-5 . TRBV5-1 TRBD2 TGCGCCAGCAGCTCCATGGCTAGCGGGGTGGGGTTGGAGACCCAGTACTTC CASSSMASGVGLETQYF
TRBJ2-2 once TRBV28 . TGTGCCAGCAGTCCAACAGCCTATGTCGGGGAGCTGTTTTTT CASSPTAYVGELFF
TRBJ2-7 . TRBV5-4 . TGTGCCAGCAGCCTGCAGGGACTTATCTACGAGCAGTACTTC CASSLQGLIYEQYF
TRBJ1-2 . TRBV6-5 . TGTGCCAGCAACCCGACAGAGAACTATGGCTACACCTTC CASNPTENYGYTF
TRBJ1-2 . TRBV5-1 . TGCGCCAGCAGCTTGGGTCCCAGGGAAGGATATGGCTACACCTTC CASSLGPREGYGYTF
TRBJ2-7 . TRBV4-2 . TGTGCCAGCAGCCAAGATGAGACCCTATTCTACGAGCAGTACTTC CASSQDETLFYEQYF
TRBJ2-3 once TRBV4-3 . TGCGCCAGCAGCCAAGTTCTGACAGATACGCAGTATTTT CASSQVLTDTQYF
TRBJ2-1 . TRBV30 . TGTGCCTGGAGTGCTAGCCGCAATGAGCAGTTCTTC CAWSASRNEQFF
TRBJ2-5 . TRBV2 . TGTGCCAGCAGTGAGGACAACCAAGAGACCCAGTACTTC CASSEDNQETQYF
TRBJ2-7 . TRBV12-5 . TGTGCTAGTGGTTTGGTATCGTCATGGGGCCCGGGAAGAAACTCCTCCTACGAGCAGTACTTC CASGLVSSWGPGRNSSYEQYF
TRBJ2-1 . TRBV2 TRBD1 TGTGCCAGCAGTGTTAGGACAGGGAGGAATGAGCAGTTCTTC CASSVRTGRNEQFF
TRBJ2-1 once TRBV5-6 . TGTGCCAGCAGCTTGGCAGGGGGGAGTCTCGATGAGCAGTTCTTC CASSLAGGSLDEQFF
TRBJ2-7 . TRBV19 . TGTGCCAGTAGTAATCGACCGATCATGGGGGAGCAGTACTTC CASSNRPIMGEQYF
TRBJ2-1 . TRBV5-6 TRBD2 TGTGCCAGCAGCGGAGGGACTAGCGCATACAATGAGCAGTTCTTC CASSGGTSAYNEQFF
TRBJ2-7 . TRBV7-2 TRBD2 TGTGCCAGCAGCCCCAGGACTAGCGGGATGGGGTACTACGAGCAGTACTTC CASSPRTSGMGYYEQYF
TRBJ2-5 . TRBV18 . TGTGCCAGCTCACCCCAGGGGAGGCGTGGAGAGACCCAGTACTTC CASSPQGRRGETQYF
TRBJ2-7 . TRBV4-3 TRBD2 TGCGCCAGCAGCCAAGATGAGGCGGGAGCTCCCTACGAGCAGTACTTC CASSQDEAGAPYEQYF
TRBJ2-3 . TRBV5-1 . TGCGCCAGCAGCGAGGGACTCAGCACAGATACGCAGTATTTT CASSEGLSTDTQYF
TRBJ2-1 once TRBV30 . TGTGCCTGGAGTGTTTTAATCCCCAATGAGCAGTTCTTC CAWSVLIPNEQFF
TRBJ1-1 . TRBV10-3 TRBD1 TGTGCCGTAATGACAGGGATGAACACTGAAGCTTTCTTT CAVMTGMNTEAFF
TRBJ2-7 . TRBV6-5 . TGTGCCAGCAGAACGTCCGGCCTATCCTACGAGCAGTACTTC CASRTSGLSYEQYF
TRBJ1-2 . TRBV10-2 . TGCGCCAGCAGTGAGGGGGGGAGAACTAACTATGGCTACACCTTC CASSEGGRTNYGYTF
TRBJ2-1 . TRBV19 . TGTGCCAGTAGTGGGGGGACGTCCCTCAATGAGCAGTTCTTC CASSGGTSLNEQFF
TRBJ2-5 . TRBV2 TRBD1 TGTGCCAGCAGTGGGACAGGGACAGAGACCCAGTACTTC CASSGTGTETQYF
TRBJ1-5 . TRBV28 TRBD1 TGTGCCACCAGGGGGGATAGCAATCAGCCCCAGCATTTT CATRGDSNQPQHF
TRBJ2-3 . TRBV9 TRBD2 TGTGCCAGCAGCGTAGTTGCGGGGGGCACAGATACGCAGTATTTT CASSVVAGGTDTQYF
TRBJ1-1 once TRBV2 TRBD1 TGTGCCAGCAGTGGGCGACAGGGGAAGAACACTGAAGCTTTCTTT CASSGRQGKNTEAFF
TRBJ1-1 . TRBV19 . TGTGCCAGCCCACCCCGGGCAGGCCATCCCACTGAAGCTTTCTTT CASPPRAGHPTEAFF
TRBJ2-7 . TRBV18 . TGTGCCAGCTCACCAGGGGGTTGGGGCTACGAGCAGTACTTC CASSPGGWGYEQYF
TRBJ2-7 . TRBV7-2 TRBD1 TGTGCCAGCAGCTTAGCTCTGGCAGGGGGCTACGAGCAGTACTTC CASSLALAGGYEQYF
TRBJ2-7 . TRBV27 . TGTGCCAGCCTCCCCACCTACGAGCAGTACTTC CASLPTYEQYF
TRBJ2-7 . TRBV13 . TGTGCCAGCAGCTTAATTTCCGGGATCCTCGACGAGCAGTACTTC CASSLISGILDEQYF
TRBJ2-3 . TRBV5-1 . TGCGCCAGCAGCTCAAGTCTAGTTTTGCGCGAAAGAAACACAGATACGCAGTATTTT CASSSSLVLRERNTDTQYF
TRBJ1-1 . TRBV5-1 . TGCGCCAGCAGCTTGGGGGGGCGTCGGACTGAAGCTTTCTTT CASSLGGRRTEAFF
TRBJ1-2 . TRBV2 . TGTGCCAGCAGTGAAGTGGAGGGTGGTGGCTACACCTTC CASSEVEGGGYTF
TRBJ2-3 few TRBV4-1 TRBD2 TGCGCCAGCAGCCAGGGACTAGCAGGCACAGATACGCAGTATTTT CASSQGLAGTDTQYF
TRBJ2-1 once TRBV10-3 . TGTGCCACGGGGCGGCAGGAAGGCAATGAGCAGTTCTTC CATGRQEGNEQFF
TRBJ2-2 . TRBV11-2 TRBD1 TGTGCCAGCAGCAGAATCTGGACAGGGTGGACCGGGGAGCTGTTTTTT CASSRIWTGWTGELFF
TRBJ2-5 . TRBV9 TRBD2 TGTGCCAGCAGCGGACAGATAGCGGGGGGCCTTTACCAAGAGACCCAGTACTTC CASSGQIAGGLYQETQYF
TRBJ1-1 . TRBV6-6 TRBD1 TGTGCCAGCAGTTTACAGGGGGGAGGTCCCACTGAAGCTTTCTTT CASSLQGGGPTEAFF
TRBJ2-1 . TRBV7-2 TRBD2 TGTGCCAGCAGCTTGCGGACTAGCGGGGGCAATGAGCAGTTCTTC CASSLRTSGGNEQFF
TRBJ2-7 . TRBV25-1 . TGTGCCAGCAGCAATGAAGCCACCACCTACGAGCAGTACTTC CASSNEATTYEQYF
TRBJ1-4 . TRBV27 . TGTGCCAGCAGTTTAGGGGGGTTGACTGGTGAAAAACTGTTTTTT CASSLGGLTGEKLFF
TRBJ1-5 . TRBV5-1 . TGCGCCAGCAGCGAGATGGGGACTAGCAATCAGCCCCAGCATTTT CASSEMGTSNQPQHF
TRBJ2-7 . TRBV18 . TGTGCCAGCTCACGAGAGGGTTGGAAGACCTACGAGCAGTACTTC CASSREGWKTYEQYF
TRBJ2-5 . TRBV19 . TGTGCCAGTGCTTCGGGGGAGACCCAGTACTTC CASASGETQYF
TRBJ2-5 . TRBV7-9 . TGTGCCAGCAGCTACGGGATAGCTCAAGAGACCCAGTACTTC CASSYGIAQETQYF
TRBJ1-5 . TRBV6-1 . TGTGCCAGCAGGGGCACGGGCACCGGCAATCAGCCCCAGCATTTT CASRGTGTGNQPQHF
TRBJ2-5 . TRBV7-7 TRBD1 TGTGCTAGCAGCCCCGGGACAGGGGGACAAGAGACCCAGTACTTC CASSPGTGGQETQYF